This TCR beta chain was captured by sequencing in a study of control samples from healthy donors and cancer patients. Using immunoSEQ multiplex PCR, the repertoire was profiled, and TCRdb retains in-frame clones only, with some absent. The table has 250,000 to 300,000 clones, around 79% seen once. Trimming removed 0 bases at V and 5 bases at J, with 10 bases between. Germline CDR1 and CDR2: MNHEY and SVGAGI. The CDR3 sequence is 14 residues long. The chain joins TRBV6-5 to TRBJ1-2; D gene uncertain. This receptor was identified in a woman aged 55-70 years with lung cancer. What was sequenced was PBMCs. CDR3 protein: CASSYSSRFYGYTF. As DNA, the CDR3 is TGTGCCAGCAGTTACTCGAGCAGGTTTTATGGCTACACCTTC.